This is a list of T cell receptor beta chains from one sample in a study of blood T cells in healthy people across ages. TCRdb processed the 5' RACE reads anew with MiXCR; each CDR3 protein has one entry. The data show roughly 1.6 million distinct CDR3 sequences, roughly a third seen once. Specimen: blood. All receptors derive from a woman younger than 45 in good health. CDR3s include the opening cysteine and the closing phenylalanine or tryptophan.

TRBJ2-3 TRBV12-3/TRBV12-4 CASSNGRGPDTEYF
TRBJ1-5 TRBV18 CASSSDRNSNQPQHF
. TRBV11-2 CASSLAPPGSIPASEQYF
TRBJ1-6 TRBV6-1 CAGGTAYNSPLHF
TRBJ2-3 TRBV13 CASSLQLGSGGADTQYF
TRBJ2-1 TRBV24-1 CATSEPRGGKSSYNEQFF
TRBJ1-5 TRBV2 CASGGTGRNQPQHF
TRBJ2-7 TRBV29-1 CSVEGETYEQYF
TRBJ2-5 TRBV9 CASSVARGGPETQYF
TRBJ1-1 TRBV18 CASSPPTGRGTEAFF
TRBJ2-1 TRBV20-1 CSARGPMLAGDEQFF
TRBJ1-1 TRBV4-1 CAGNYGPRNTGAFF
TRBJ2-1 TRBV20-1 CSARAGGRDNEQFF
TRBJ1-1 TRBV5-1 CASSLQLAWNTEAFF
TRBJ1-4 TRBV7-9 CASSLDGTVNEKLFF
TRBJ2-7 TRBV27 CASSLSFLTYEQYF
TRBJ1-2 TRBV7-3 CASSAHEGIGGYTF
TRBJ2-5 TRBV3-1 CASSQGHETQYF
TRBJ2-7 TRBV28 CASTPLWGGGNEQYF
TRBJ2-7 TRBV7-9 CASSGTGGLCYEQYF
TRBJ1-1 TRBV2 CALPAGDGTEAFF
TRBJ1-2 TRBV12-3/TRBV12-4 CASSLEGGVGYGYTF
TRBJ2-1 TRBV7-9 CASSLRTSGDNEQFF
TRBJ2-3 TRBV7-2 CASSLALRGGAVDTQYF
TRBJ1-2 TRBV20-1 CSVSRTGGEGYTF
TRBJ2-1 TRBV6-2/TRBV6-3 CASSSASGVYNERFF
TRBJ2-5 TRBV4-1 CASSQESRQGDQETQYF
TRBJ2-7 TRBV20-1 CSASGDYRSSYEQYF
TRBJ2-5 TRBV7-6 CASSAQTSGGGETQYF
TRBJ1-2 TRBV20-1 CSTRQGNNYGYTF
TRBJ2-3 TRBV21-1 CASSKGNLAGAPGTDTQYF
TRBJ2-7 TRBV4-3 CASSQEEGNEQYF
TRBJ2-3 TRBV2 CASSDSAGGGTDTQYF
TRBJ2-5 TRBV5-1 CASSLYTEETQYF
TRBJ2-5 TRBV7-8 CASSPRGMGPHYGQYF
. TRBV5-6 CASSLVAEAHEQYF
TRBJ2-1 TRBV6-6 CASSYSNLPTTVDEQFF
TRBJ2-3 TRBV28 CASRPRDSTDMQYF
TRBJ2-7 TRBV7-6 CASSLGLAGGGDSYEQYF
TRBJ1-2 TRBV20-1 CSARAGEGYTF
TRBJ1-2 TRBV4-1 CASSQVPESKYGYTF
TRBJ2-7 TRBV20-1 CSAKPDGFSYEQYF
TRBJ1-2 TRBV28 CASSPGYRGLEKNYGYTF
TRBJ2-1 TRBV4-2 CASSQEVGGPYNEQFF
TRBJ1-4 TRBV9 CASSVSTGTQFNEKLFF
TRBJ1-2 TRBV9 CASSDGESYGYTF
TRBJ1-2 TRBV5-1 CASSLDGQGLGYTF
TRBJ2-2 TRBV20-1 CSASPTRKAGELFF
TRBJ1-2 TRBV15 CATSRDRDIGHTF
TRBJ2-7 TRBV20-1 CSARGGGTSEQYF
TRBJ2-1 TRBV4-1 CASSQVRGDHEQFF
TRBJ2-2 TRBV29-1 CSVVSGAGELFF
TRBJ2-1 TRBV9 CASSVGGVAGEQFF
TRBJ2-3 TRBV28 CASSLGGTLTDTQYF
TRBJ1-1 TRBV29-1 CSVRGQGAVYTEAFF
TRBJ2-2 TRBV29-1 CSVENTGELFF
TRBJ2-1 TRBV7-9 CASRDEGATYNEQFF